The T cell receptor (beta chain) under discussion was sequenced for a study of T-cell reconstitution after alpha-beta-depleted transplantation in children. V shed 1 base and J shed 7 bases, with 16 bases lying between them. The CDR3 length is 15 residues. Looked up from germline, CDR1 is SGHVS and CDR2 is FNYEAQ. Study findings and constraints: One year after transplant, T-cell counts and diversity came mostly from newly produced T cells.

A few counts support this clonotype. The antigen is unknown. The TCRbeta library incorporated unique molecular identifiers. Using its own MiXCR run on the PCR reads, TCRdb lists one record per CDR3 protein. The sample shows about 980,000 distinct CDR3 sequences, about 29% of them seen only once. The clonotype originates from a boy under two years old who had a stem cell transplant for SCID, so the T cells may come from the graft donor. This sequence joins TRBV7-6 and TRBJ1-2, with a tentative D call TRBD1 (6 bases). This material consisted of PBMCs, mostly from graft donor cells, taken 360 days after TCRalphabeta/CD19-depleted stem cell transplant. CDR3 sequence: CASSLGTGTIGGYTF. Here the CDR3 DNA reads TGTGCCAGCAGCTTAGGGACCGGGACAATAGGTGGCTACACCTTC.